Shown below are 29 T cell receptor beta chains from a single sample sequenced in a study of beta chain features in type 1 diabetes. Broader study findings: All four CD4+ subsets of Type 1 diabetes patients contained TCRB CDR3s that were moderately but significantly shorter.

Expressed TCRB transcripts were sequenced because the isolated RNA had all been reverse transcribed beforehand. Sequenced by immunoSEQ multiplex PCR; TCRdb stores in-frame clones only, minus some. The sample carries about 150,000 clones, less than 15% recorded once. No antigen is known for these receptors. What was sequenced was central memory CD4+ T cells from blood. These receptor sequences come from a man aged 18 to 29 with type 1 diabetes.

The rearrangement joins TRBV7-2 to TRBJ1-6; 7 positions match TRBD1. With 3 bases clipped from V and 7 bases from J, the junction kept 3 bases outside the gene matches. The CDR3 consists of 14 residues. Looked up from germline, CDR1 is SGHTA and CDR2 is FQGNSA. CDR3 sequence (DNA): TGTGCCAGCAGCTTGGGGGGACAGAATTCACCCCTCCACTTT. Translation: CASSLGGQNSPLHF.

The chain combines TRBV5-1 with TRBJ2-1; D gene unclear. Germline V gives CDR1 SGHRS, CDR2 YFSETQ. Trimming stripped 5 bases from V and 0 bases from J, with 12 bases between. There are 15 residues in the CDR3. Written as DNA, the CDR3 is TGCGCCAGCAGTAGTGACACTGCCTCCTACAATGAGCAGTTCTTC. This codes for CASSSDTASYNEQFF.

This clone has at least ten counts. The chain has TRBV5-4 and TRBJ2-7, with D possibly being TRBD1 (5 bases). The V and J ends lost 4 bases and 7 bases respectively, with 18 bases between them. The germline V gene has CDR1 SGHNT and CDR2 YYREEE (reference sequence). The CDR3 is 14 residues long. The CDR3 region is CASSHYQGADEQYF. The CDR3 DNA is TGTGCCAGCAGCCATTACCAAGGGGCGGATGAGCAGTACTTC.

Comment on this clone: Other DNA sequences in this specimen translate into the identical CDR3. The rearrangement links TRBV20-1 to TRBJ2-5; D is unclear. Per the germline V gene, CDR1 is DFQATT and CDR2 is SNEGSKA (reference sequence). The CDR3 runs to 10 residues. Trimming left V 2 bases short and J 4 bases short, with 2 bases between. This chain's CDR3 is CSARRETQYF. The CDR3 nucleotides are TGCAGTGCTAGAAGAGAGACCCAGTACTTC.

CDR3 nucleotides: TGTGCCAGCAGCTCCCAGGGACACCATTCACCCCTCCACTTT. Translating it yields CASSSQGHHSPLHF. This chain connects TRBV7-9 to TRBJ1-6; possibly TRBD1 for D (6 bases). Germline CDR1 is SEHNR and CDR2 is FQNEAQ (reference sequence). Trimming took 4 bases from V and 8 from J, leaving 12 bases between them. CDR3 length: 14 amino acids.

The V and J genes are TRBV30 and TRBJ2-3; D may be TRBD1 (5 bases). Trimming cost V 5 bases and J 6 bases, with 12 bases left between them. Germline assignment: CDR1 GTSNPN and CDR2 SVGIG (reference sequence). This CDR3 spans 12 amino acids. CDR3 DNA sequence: TGTGCCTGGGTCGTGGGGCCTGATACGCAGTATTTT. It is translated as CAWVVGPDTQYF.

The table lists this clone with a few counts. CDR3: CSVWTIFRGNTIYF. Here the CDR3 DNA reads TGCAGCGTTTGGACCATATTCCGTGGAAACACCATATATTTT. The gene calls are TRBV29-1 and TRBJ1-3; D gene uncertain. Germline values: CDR1 SQVTM, CDR2 ANQGSEA. V was pared by 5 bases and J by 3 bases, with 14 bases between. The CDR3 runs to 14 residues.

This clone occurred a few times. CDR3 bases: TGTGCCACCAGCCCGCAAGGGACTAGCGGGAACACCGGGGAGCTGTTTTTT. This codes for CATSPQGTSGNTGELFF. This chain uses TRBV15 with TRBJ2-2; TRBD2 aligns across 11 bases. This CDR3 spans 17 amino acids. The ends lost 5 bases at V and 1 base at J; junction bases unmatched: 6. Germline V gene data show CDR1 as LNHNV and CDR2 as YYDKDF (reference sequence).

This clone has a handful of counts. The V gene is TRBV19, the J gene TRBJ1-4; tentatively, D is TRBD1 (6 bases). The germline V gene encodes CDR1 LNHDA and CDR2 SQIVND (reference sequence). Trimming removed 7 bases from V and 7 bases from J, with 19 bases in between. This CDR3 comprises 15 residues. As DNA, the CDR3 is TGTGCCAGTACCACCCTAGGGACACAAGCTGAAAAACTGTTTTTT. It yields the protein CASTTLGTQAEKLFF.

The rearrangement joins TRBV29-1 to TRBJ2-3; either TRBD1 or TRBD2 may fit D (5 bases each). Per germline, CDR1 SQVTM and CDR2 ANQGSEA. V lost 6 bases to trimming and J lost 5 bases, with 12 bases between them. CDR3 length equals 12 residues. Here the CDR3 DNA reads TGCAGCGTGGACGGTGGGGGAGATACGCAGTATTTT. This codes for CSVDGGGDTQYF.

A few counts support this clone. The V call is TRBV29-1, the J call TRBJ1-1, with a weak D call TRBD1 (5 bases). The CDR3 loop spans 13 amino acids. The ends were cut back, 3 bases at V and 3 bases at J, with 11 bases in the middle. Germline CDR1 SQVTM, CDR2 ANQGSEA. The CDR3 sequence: CSVDRGWDTEAFF. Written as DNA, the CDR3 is TGCAGCGTTGACCGGGGGTGGGACACTGAAGCTTTCTTT.

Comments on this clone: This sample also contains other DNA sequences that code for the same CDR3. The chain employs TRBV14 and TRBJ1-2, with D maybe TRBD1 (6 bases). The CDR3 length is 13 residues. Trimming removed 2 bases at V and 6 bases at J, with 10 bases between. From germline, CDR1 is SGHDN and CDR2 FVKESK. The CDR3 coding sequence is TGTGCCAGCAGCCAATCTCGGACAGATGGCTACACCTTC. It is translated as CASSQSRTDGYTF. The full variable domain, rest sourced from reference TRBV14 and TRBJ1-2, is EAGVTQFPSHSVIEKGQTVTLRCDPISGHDNLYWYRRVMGKEIKFLLHFVKESKQDESGMPNNRFLAERTGGTYSTLKVQPAELEDSGVYFCASSQSRTDGYTFGSGTRLTVV.

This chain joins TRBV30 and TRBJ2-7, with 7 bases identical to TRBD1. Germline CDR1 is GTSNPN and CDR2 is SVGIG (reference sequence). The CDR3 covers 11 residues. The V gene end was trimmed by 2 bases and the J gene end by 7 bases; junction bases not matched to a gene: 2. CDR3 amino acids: CAWSTGAEQYF. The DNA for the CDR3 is TGTGCCTGGAGTACAGGGGCGGAGCAGTACTTC.

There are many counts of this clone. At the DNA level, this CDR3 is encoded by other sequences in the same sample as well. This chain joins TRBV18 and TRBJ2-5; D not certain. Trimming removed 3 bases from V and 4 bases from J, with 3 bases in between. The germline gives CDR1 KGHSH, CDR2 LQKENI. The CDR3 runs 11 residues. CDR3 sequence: CASSPGETQYF. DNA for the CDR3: TGTGCCAGCTCACCCGGAGAGACCCAGTACTTC.

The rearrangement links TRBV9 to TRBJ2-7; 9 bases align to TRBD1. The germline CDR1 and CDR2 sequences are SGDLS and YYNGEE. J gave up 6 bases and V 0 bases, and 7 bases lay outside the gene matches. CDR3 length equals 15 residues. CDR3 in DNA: TGTGCCAGCAGCGTAGTGGGAGGACAGGGGAGCGAGCAGTACTTC. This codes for CASSVVGGQGSEQYF.

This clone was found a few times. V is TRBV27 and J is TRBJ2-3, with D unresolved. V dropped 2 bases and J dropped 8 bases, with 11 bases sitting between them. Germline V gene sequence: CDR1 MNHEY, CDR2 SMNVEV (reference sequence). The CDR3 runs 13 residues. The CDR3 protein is CASSLMWPGTQYF. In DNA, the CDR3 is TGTGCCAGCAGTTTAATGTGGCCGGGTACGCAGTATTTT.

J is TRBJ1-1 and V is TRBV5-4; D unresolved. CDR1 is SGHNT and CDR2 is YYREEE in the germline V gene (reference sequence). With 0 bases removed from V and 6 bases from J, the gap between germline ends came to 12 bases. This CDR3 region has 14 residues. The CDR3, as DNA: TGTGCCAGCAGCTTGGGGCAGCAAGGGCCTGAAGCTTTCTTT. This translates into CASSLGQQGPEAFF.

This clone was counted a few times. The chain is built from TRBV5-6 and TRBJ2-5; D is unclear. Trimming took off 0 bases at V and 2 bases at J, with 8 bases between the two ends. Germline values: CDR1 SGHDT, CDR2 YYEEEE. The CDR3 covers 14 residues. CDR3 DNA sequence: TGTGCCAGCAGCTTGGACAGATCGCAAGAGACCCAGTACTTC. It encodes CASSLDRSQETQYF.

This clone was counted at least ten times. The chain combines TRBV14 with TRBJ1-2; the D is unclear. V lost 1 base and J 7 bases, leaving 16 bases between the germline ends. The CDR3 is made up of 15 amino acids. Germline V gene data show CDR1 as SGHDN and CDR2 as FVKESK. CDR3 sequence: CASSQAVWDYGGYTF. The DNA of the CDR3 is TGTGCCAGCAGCCAAGCCGTATGGGATTACGGTGGCTACACCTTC. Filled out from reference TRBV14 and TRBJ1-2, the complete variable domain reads EAGVTQFPSHSVIEKGQTVTLRCDPISGHDNLYWYRRVMGKEIKFLLHFVKESKQDESGMPNNRFLAERTGGTYSTLKVQPAELEDSGVYFCASSQAVWDYGGYTFGSGTRLTVV.

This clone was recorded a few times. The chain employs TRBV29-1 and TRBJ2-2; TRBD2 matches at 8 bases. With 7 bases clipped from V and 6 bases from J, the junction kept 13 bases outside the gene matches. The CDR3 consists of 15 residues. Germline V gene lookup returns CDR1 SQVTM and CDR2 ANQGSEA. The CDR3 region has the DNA TGCAGCGCCGGGGGGGACTCAAACCCCCCCGGGGAGCTGTTTTTT. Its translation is CSAGGDSNPPGELFF.

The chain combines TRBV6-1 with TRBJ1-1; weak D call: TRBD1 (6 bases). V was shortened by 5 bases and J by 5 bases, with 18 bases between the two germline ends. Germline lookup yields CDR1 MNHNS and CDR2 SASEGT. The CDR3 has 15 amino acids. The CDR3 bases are TGTGCCAGCAGTACCCGGACAGCCAGTTTGACTGAAGCTTTCTTT. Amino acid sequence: CASSTRTASLTEAFF.

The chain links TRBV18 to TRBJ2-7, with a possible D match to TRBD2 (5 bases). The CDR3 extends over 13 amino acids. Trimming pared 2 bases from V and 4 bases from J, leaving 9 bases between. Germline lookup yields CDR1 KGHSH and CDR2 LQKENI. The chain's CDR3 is CASSPYSGYEQYF. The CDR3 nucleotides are TGTGCCAGCTCACCATATTCGGGATACGAGCAGTACTTC. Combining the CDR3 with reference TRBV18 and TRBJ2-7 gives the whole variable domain NAGVMQNPRHLVRRRGQEARLRCSPMKGHSHVYWYRQLPEEGLKFMVYLQKENIIDESGMPKERFSAEFPKEGPSILRIQQVVRGDSAAYFCASSPYSGYEQYFGPGTRLTVT.

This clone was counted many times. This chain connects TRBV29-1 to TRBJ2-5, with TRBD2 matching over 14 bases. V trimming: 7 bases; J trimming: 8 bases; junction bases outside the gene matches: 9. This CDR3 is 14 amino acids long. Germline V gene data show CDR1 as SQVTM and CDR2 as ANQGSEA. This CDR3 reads CSAQGTSGGATQYF. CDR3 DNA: TGCAGCGCCCAGGGGACTAGCGGGGGAGCCACCCAGTACTTC.

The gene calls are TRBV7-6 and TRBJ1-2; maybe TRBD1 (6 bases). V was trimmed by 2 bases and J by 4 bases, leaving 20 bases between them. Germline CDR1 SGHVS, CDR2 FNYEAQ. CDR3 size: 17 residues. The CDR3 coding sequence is TGTGCCAGCAGCTTAAGCTGGGGACAAGGCCAGATCTATGGCTACACCTTC. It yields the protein CASSLSWGQGQIYGYTF.

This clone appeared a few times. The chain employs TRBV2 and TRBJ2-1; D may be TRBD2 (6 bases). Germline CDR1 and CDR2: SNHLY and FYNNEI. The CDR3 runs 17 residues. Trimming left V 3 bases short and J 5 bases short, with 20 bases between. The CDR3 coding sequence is TGTGCCAGCAGTGATGCGGAGGGAACTAGTTTTAACAATGAGCAGTTCTTC. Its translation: CASSDAEGTSFNNEQFF.

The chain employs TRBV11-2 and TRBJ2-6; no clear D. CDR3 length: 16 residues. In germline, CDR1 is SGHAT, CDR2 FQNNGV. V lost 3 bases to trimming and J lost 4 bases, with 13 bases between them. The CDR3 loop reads CASSLVPTLGANVLTF. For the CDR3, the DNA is TGTGCCAGCAGCTTGGTACCTACCCTAGGGGCCAACGTCCTGACTTTC. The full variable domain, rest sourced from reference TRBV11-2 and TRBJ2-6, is EAGVAQSPRYKIIEKRQSVAFWCNPISGHATLYWYQQILGQGPKLLIQFQNNGVVDDSQLPKDRFSAERLKGVDSTLKIQPAKLEDSAVYLCASSLVPTLGANVLTFGAGSRLTVL.

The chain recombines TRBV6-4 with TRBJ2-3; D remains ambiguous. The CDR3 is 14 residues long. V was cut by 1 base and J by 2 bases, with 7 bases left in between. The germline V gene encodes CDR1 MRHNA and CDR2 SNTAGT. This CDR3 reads CASSDFADTDTQYF. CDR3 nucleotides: TGTGCCAGCAGTGACTTCGCGGACACAGATACGCAGTATTTT.

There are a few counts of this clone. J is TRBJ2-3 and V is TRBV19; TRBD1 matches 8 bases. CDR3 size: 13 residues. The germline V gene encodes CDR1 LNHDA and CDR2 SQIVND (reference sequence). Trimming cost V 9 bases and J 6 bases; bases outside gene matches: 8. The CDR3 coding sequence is TGTGCCAGCGTGCAGGGGGCGATGGATACGCAGTATTTT. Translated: CASVQGAMDTQYF.

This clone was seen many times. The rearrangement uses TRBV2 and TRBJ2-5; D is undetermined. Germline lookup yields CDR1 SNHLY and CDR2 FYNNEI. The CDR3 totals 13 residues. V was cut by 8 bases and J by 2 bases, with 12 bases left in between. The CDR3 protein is CASGVWRQETQYF. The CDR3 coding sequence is TGTGCCAGCGGAGTGTGGCGACAAGAGACCCAGTACTTC.